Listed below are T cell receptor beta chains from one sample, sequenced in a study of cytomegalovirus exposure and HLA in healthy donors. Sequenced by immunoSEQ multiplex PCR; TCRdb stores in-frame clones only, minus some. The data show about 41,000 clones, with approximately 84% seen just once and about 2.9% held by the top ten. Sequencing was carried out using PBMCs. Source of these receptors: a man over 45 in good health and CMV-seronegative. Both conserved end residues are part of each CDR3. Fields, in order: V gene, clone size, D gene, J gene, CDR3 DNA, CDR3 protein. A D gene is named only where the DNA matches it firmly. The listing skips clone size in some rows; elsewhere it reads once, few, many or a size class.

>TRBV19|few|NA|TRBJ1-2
TGTGCCAGTACCCCCGGGGGGGGCATAAGCTATGGCTACACCTTC
CASTPGGGISYGYTF
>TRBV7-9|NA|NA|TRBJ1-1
TGTGCCAGCAGCTCCAACCAAACGGGCACTGAAGCTTTCTTT
CASSSNQTGTEAFF
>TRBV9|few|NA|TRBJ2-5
TGTGCCAGCAGCGTCTCCGGGACCGCGGGGGAGACCCAGTACTTC
CASSVSGTAGETQYF
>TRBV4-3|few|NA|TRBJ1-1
TGCGCCAGCAGCCGAGGGGAAGGGGGAATAGCTTTCTTT
CASSRGEGGIAFF
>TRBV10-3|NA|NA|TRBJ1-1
TGTGCCATCAGCGTCCGAGATACAGTGAACACTGAAGCTTTCTTT
CAISVRDTVNTEAFF
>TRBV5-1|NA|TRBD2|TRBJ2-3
TGCGCCAGCAGCTTGCCCCTAGCGGGAGCGTTAGATACGCAGTATTTT
CASSLPLAGALDTQYF
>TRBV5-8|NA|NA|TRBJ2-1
TGTGCCAGCAGCTTGCAGGGGGAGCAGTTCTTC
CASSLQGEQFF
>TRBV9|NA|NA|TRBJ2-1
TGTGCCAGCAGCGTTTTAGGGGGGACTACCTACAATGAGCAGTTCTTC
CASSVLGGTTYNEQFF
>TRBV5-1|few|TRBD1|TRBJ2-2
TGCGCCAGCAGCGGCGGGACAGGTAACACCGGGGAGCTGTTTTTT
CASSGGTGNTGELFF
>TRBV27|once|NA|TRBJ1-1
TGTGCCAGCGGGGCGACCAGGGAAACTGAAGCTTTCTTT
CASGATRETEAFF
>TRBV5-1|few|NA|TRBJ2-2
TGCGCCAGCAGCACTAACAGGGAAATAAACACCGGGGAGCTGTTTTTT
CASSTNREINTGELFF
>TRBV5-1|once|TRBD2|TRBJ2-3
TGCGCCAGCAGCTTATCTAGCGGGGGCACAGATACGCAGTATTTT
CASSLSSGGTDTQYF
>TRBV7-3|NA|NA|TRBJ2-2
TGTGCCAGCAGCTTAAATATGGGGGCTTACACCGGGGAGCTGTTTTTT
CASSLNMGAYTGELFF
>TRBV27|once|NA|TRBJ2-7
TGTGACGGAGGGAACGAGCAGTACTTC
CDGGNEQYF
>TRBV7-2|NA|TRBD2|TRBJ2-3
TGTGCCAGCAGTCCCGGGGGGGATACGCAGTATTTT
CASSPGGDTQYF
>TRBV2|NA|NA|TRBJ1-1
TGTGCCAGCAGCCTAGTTAGGGGAGGACTTGAAGCTTTCTTT
CASSLVRGGLEAFF
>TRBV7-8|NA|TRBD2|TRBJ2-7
TGTGCCAGCAGCTTAGGTCCTAGCGGGAGTTACGAGCAGTACTTC
CASSLGPSGSYEQYF
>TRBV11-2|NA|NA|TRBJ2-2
TGTGCCAGCAGCACGACAAGGGGTACCGGGGAGCTGTTTTTT
CASSTTRGTGELFF
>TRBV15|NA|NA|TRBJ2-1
TGTGCCACCAGCACCGAGGGGGGGACCTACAATGAGCAGTTCTTC
CATSTEGGTYNEQFF
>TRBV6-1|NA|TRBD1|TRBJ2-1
TGTGCCAGCAGTGCACACAGGGGCCGACCTAGCCCCAATGAGCAGTTCTTC
CASSAHRGRPSPNEQFF
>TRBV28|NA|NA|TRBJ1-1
TGTGCCAGCAAACCCGGGGGTACAAACACTGAAGCTTTCTTT
CASKPGGTNTEAFF
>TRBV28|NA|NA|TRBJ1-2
TGTGCCAGCAGTCTCCCCTCCATCGGGAACTATGGCTACACCTTC
CASSLPSIGNYGYTF
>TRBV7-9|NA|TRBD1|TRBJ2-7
TGTGCCAGCAGCTTACAAACAGGGGGCGCTTTCTACGAGCAGTACTTC
CASSLQTGGAFYEQYF